These 26 T cell receptor beta chains came from one sample sequenced in a study of regulatory dendritic cells for organ transplantation. Data came from immunoSEQ multiplex PCR; TCRdb stores just in-frame clones and leaves some out. The data contain about 4,200 clones, 60% of them seen just once; the ten biggest clones take up roughly 17%. Allogeneic regulatory or mature dendritic cells were co-cultured for roughly five days with CFSE-labeled sorted T cells at 1:10. These receptors' targets are unknown. Sequencing input: memory CD8+ T cells from blood cultured with regulatory dendritic cells. Specified subset: CD45RO+ memory T cells. The source is a human donor in good health.

This chain connects TRBV2 to TRBJ2-5; 10 bases agree with TRBD2. CDR1 SNHLY and CDR2 FYNNEI come from the germline V gene. The CDR3 consists of 15 residues. J gave up 2 bases and V 6 bases, and 6 bases lay outside the gene matches. CDR3 residues: CASRDTSGAQETQYF. The CDR3 coding sequence is TGTGCCAGCAGGGACACTAGCGGGGCTCAAGAGACCCAGTACTTC.

The V and J genes are TRBV4-1 and TRBJ2-3, with 11 bases aligning to TRBD2. The ends lost 7 bases at V and 4 bases at J; junction bases unmatched: 7. In germline, CDR1 is MGHRA, CDR2 YSYEKL. This CDR3 spans 15 amino acids. In DNA, the CDR3 is TGCGCCAGCAATCCCGGGACTAGCGGCCCAGATACGCAGTATTTT. As protein: CASNPGTSGPDTQYF.

J is TRBJ2-5 and V is TRBV5-8, with TRBD1 matching 8 bases. The better agreement between TRBJ2-7 and the DNA end casts doubt on the J call. The germline CDR1 and CDR2 sequences are SGHTS and YDEGEE. CDR3 length equals 13 residues. Here the CDR3 reads CASSLQGAYEQYF. CDR3 sequence (DNA): TGTGCCAGCAGCTTGCAGGGGGCGTACGAGCAGTACTTC.

This chain uses TRBV6-1 with TRBJ2-1; 10 bases fit TRBD1. The CDR3 totals 14 residues. V lost 5 bases to trimming and J lost 5 bases; unmatched junction nucleotides: 3. Per the germline V gene, CDR1 is MNHNS and CDR2 is SASEGT. CDR3: CASSWTGGHNEQFF. For the CDR3, the DNA is TGTGCCAGCAGTTGGACAGGGGGGCACAATGAGCAGTTCTTC.

The chain uses TRBV6-5 and TRBJ2-5, with D perhaps TRBD1 (5 bases). CDR1 is MNHEY and CDR2 is SVGAGI in the germline V gene. V dropped 4 bases and J dropped 3 bases, with 15 bases sitting between them. The CDR3 totals 15 residues. The CDR3 DNA sequence: TGTGCCAGCAGTTCCAGGGAAACTTACGAAGAGACCCAGTACTTC. It is translated as CASSSRETYEETQYF.

The gene calls are TRBV15 and TRBJ2-7; TRBD1 agrees at 8 bases. V lost 4 bases, J lost 3 bases, and 8 bases stayed unmatched. Per the germline V gene, CDR1 is LNHNV and CDR2 is YYDKDF (reference sequence). The CDR3 loop spans 15 amino acids. In DNA form, the CDR3 reads TGTGCCACCAGCACTCTGGGGACAGGAAGCTACGAGCAGTACTTC. Its translation: CATSTLGTGSYEQYF.

The rearrangement joins TRBV13 to TRBJ2-7, with TRBD1 identical over 8 bases. The CDR3 covers 14 residues. Germline CDR1 and CDR2: PRHDT and FYEKMQ (reference sequence). Germline trimming cut 5 bases from V and 2 bases from J; bases unmatched to any gene: 5. The CDR3 region is CASSPGQGAYEQYF. CDR3 in DNA: TGTGCCAGCAGCCCAGGACAGGGTGCCTACGAGCAGTACTTC.

The V and J genes are TRBV4-3 and TRBJ1-6, with 9 bases aligning to TRBD1. J lost 10 bases, V lost 3 bases, and 4 bases had no gene match. Germline loops: CDR1 LGHNA, CDR2 YSLEER. The CDR3 contains 14 residues. Here the CDR3 reads CASSQDRGGSPLHF. CDR3 DNA: TGCGCCAGCAGCCAGGACAGGGGAGGGTCACCCCTCCACTTT.

CDR3 loop: CASSLNRATNEKLFF. The CDR3 region has the DNA TGCGCCAGCAGCTTAAACAGGGCAACTAATGAAAAACTGTTTTTT. The genes are TRBV5-1 and TRBJ1-4, with D possibly matching TRBD1 (6 bases). CDR3 size: 15 residues. Germline V CDR1 and CDR2: SGHRS, YFSETQ. Deletions cut 2 bases from V and 0 bases from J, with 8 bases between.

The chain carries TRBV4-2 and TRBJ2-1, with D unclear. Germline CDR1 reads LGHNA; CDR2 reads YNFKEQ. V lost 5 bases and J lost 6, with 8 bases in between. The CDR3 loop spans 12 amino acids. The CDR3 sequence: CASSDRVNEQFF. CDR3 sequence (DNA): TGTGCCAGCAGCGACCGGGTCAATGAGCAGTTCTTC.

V and J are TRBV5-6 and TRBJ1-5; 7 bases match TRBD1. The CDR3 extends over 14 amino acids. Trimming removed 4 bases from V and 9 bases from J; junction bases left unmatched: 10. Germline V CDR1 and CDR2: SGHDT, YYEEEE. Here the CDR3 DNA reads TGTGCCAGCAGCAAAGGGGACAGCCTCCGGCCCCAGCATTTT. Translated, it gives CASSKGDSLRPQHF.

The V call is TRBV28, the J call TRBJ1-5; D perhaps matches TRBD1 (6 bases). Germline CDR1 is MDHEN and CDR2 is SYDVKM. V lost 8 bases and J lost 7, with 21 bases in between. This CDR3 is built from 15 residues. The DNA for the CDR3 is TGTGCCAGCCGATTCGGGGGGGGGCTGTGGCAGCCCCAGCATTTT. Protein sequence: CASRFGGGLWQPQHF. Full variable domain (missing parts from reference TRBV28 and TRBJ1-5): DVKVTQSSRYLVKRTGEKVFLECVQDMDHENMFWYRQDPGLGLRLIYFSYDVKMKEKGDIPEGYSVSREKKERFSLILESASTNQTSMYLCASRFGGGLWQPQHFGDGTRLSIL.

V and J are TRBV9 and TRBJ1-1; D is unclear. V was shortened by 0 bases and J by 1 base, with 7 bases between the two germline ends. The CDR3 is 14 amino acids. Germline V gives CDR1 SGDLS, CDR2 YYNGEE. The CDR3 nucleotides read TGTGCCAGCAGCGTAGAGCCAGGGAACACTGAAGCTTTCTTT. Protein: CASSVEPGNTEAFF. Supplemented by reference TRBV9 and TRBJ1-1, the full variable domain reads DSGVTQTPKHLITATGQRVTLRCSPRSGDLSVYWYQQSLDQGLQFLIQYYNGEERAKGNILERFSAQQFPDLHSELNLSSLELGDSALYFCASSVEPGNTEAFFGQGTRLTVV.

The genes are TRBV19 and TRBJ1-6; D is possibly TRBD1 (5 bases). CDR3 length equals 13 residues. Germline loops: CDR1 LNHDA, CDR2 SQIVND (reference sequence). Trimming pared 7 bases from V and 6 bases from J, leaving 10 bases between. The CDR3 bases are TGTGCCAGTACGGAACAGGTTAATTCACCCCTCCACTTT. Amino acid sequence: CASTEQVNSPLHF. Using reference TRBV19 and TRBJ1-6 for the parts outside the CDR3, the full variable domain is DGGITQSPKYLFRKEGQNVTLSCEQNLNHDAMYWYRQDPGQGLRLIYYSQIVNDFQKGDIAEGYSVSREKKESFPLTVTSAQKNPTAFYLCASTEQVNSPLHFGNGTRLTVT.

This clone was seen a handful of times. This rearrangement joins TRBV19 to TRBJ2-1; D is undetermined. The CDR3 is 13 amino acids. The germline gives CDR1 LNHDA, CDR2 SQIVND (reference sequence). Between the trimmed V and J ends, which lost 3 bases and 7 bases, there was a span of 10 bases. CDR3: CASSIFRLNEQFF. In DNA, the CDR3 is TGTGCCAGTAGTATCTTCAGGCTAAATGAGCAGTTCTTC.

This chain uses TRBV7-2 with TRBJ2-5, with 8 nucleotides matching TRBD2. Germline values: CDR1 SGHTA, CDR2 FQGNSA. Trimming took 5 bases from V and 4 from J; bases not matched to a gene: 9. The CDR3 is 15 residues long. The CDR3 region has the DNA TGTGCCAGCAGCGAAGACCTAGCGGGTACAGAGACCCAGTACTTC. Its translation is CASSEDLAGTETQYF.

For this clone: The CDR3 does not close with the conserved phenylalanine or tryptophan, likely indicating a read error. This chain links TRBV19 with TRBJ1-3; D gene ambiguous. There are 16 residues in the CDR3. Germline assignment: CDR1 LNHDA and CDR2 SQIVND (reference sequence). The V and J ends lost 5 bases and 0 bases respectively, with 14 bases between them. The DNA for the CDR3 is TGTGCCAGTAGTCCGCTAGACGGTCCCTCTGGAAACACCATATATCTT. This encodes CASSPLDGPSGNTIYL.

Only one count was recorded for this clone. The chain employs TRBV27 and TRBJ2-3; the match to TRBD1 covers 7 bases. Germline V gene lookup returns CDR1 MNHEY and CDR2 SMNVEV (reference sequence). Trimming at V came to 6 bases and at J to 6 bases, leaving 9 bases not matched to a gene. The CDR3 is 14 residues long. CDR3 region: CASREDRRMDTQYF. The CDR3 DNA is TGTGCCAGCAGGGAGGACAGGAGGATGGATACGCAGTATTTT.

This clone came up once. The V gene is TRBV5-5, the J gene TRBJ2-5; the match to TRBD1 covers 7 bases. CDR1 and CDR2 (germline): SGHKS, YYEKEE (reference sequence). CDR3 size: 16 residues. The trim removed 0 bases at V and 1 base at J, leaving 6 bases unmatched. The CDR3 region has the DNA TGTGCCAGCAGCTTGGGTGTTGACAGGGCCCAAGAGACCCAGTACTTC. Amino acid sequence: CASSLGVDRAQETQYF. Full variable domain (rest looked up from reference TRBV5-5 and TRBJ2-5): DAGVTQSPTHLIKTRGQQVTLRCSPISGHKSVSWYQQVLGQGPQFIFQYYEKEERGRGNFPDRFSARQFPNYSSELNVNALLLGDSALYLCASSLGVDRAQETQYFGPGTRLLVL.

The chain combines TRBV2 with TRBJ1-1; TRBD1 matches at 7 bases. Trimming took 7 bases from V and 1 from J; bases not matched to a gene: 9. The CDR3 extends over 15 amino acids. CDR1 SNHLY and CDR2 FYNNEI come from the germline V gene. The CDR3 protein is CASTLQGLANTEAFF. Here the CDR3 DNA reads TGTGCCAGCACTTTACAGGGGTTGGCGAACACTGAAGCTTTCTTT.

Only one count was recorded for this clone. The same CDR3 also results from other DNA sequences found in this sample. The gene calls are TRBV27 and TRBJ1-2; 11 bases fit TRBD1. The CDR3 is 14 residues long. Germline CDR1 reads MNHEY; CDR2 reads SMNVEV (reference sequence). With V trimmed by 4 bases and J by 4 bases, 2 bases remained unmatched. The CDR3 reads CASSWDRGSYGYTF. Written as DNA, the CDR3 is TGTGCCAGCAGTTGGGACAGGGGGTCCTATGGCTACACCTTC.

The CDR3 protein is CASSRRGGGPWPQHF. The CDR3 region has the DNA TGTGCCAGCAGTCGCAGAGGGGGGGGACCGTGGCCCCAGCATTTT. The V and J genes are TRBV6-6 and TRBJ1-5; a weak D match, TRBD1 (6 bases). V lost 5 bases and J 9 bases, leaving 20 bases between the germline ends. The germline gives CDR1 MNHNY, CDR2 SVGAGI (reference sequence). CDR3 length equals 15 residues.

J is TRBJ1-2 and V is TRBV7-2; the D is unclear. The CDR3 is 15 amino acids. V shed 5 bases and J shed 1 base, with 14 bases lying between them. The germline V gene encodes CDR1 SGHTA and CDR2 FQGNSA. CDR3 in amino acids: CASSDIPPSNYGYTF. The CDR3 nucleotides read TGTGCCAGCAGCGATATACCGCCGAGTAACTATGGCTACACCTTC.

The genes are TRBV19 and TRBJ2-5; 10 bases are a match to TRBD2. The length of the CDR3 is 17 residues. Germline CDR1 and CDR2: LNHDA and SQIVND (reference sequence). Germline trimming cut 1 base from V and 2 bases from J; bases unmatched to any gene: 7. Here the CDR3 DNA reads TGTGCCAGTAGTATAGGGGGTCTAGCGGGGGATCAAGAGACCCAGTACTTC. The encoded protein is CASSIGGLAGDQETQYF.

The count of this clone is one. The chain links TRBV19 to TRBJ2-1; tentatively, D is TRBD2 (7 bases). Germline CDR1 LNHDA, CDR2 SQIVND (reference sequence). The length of the CDR3 is 15 residues. V was cut by 4 bases and J by 8 bases, with 18 bases left in between. The CDR3 nucleotides are TGTGCCAGTAGTAAATGGGCGGGGGCTGGAGATGAGCAGTTCTTC. Protein product: CASSKWAGAGDEQFF.

The gene calls are TRBV9 and TRBJ2-4, with D maybe TRBD1 (6 bases). This CDR3 has 13 residues. The V end lost 5 bases, the J end lost 1 base, and 7 bases lay between the germline ends. Germline CDR1 reads SGDLS; CDR2 reads YYNGEE. CDR3 nucleotide sequence: TGTGCCAGCAGTACAGGGGCCAAAAACATTCAGTACTTC. It specifies CASSTGAKNIQYF.